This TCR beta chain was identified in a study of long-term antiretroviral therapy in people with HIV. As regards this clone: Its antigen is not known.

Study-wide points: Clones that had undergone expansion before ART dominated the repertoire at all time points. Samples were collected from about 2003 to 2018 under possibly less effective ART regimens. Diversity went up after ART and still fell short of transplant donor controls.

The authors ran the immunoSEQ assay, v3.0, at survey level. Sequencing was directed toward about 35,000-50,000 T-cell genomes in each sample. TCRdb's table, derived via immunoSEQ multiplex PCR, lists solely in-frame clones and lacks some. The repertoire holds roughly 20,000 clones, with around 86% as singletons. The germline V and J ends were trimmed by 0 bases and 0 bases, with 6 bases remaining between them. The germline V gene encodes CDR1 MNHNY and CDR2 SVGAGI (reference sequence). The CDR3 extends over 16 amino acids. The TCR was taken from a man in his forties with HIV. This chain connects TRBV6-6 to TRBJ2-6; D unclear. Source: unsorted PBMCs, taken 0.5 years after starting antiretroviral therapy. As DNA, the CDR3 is TGTGCCAGCAGTTACTCGATGAGCTCTGGGGCCAACGTCCTGACTTTC. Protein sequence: CASSYSMSSGANVLTF.